A selection of T cell receptor beta chains follows, all from one sample in a study of blood T cell repertoires in COVID-19. Assay: immunoSEQ multiplex PCR; the TCRdb copy retains only in-frame clones and omits some. This table has 300,000 to 400,000 clones, over 80% appearing once. The sample comprised peripheral blood. The receptors here all came from a woman aged 45-65 years with COVID-19, enrolled during active disease. Each CDR3 is given with its conserved first and last residue. Fields, in order: J gene, clone size, V gene, D gene, CDR3 protein, CDR3 DNA. A D gene is named only where the DNA matches it firmly. Rows give clone size only sometimes, using once, few, many, or a class for an expanded clone.

TRBJ1-2 . TRBV5-1 . CASRRDPKQREDGYGYTF TGCGCCAGCAGAAGGGACCCGAAGCAGCGGGAGGATGGCTATGGCTACACCTTC
TRBJ1-1 many TRBV10-3 . CAISVGAANTEAFF TGTGCCATCAGTGTGGGGGCAGCGAACACTGAAGCTTTCTTT
TRBJ1-1 . TRBV7-2 TRBD1 CASSIRQGTLNTEAFF TGTGCCAGCAGCATTAGACAGGGGACGCTGAACACTGAAGCTTTCTTT
TRBJ2-7 few TRBV15 TRBD2 CATSRDWTSLSYEQYF TGTGCCACCAGCAGAGATTGGACTAGCCTGTCCTACGAGCAGTACTTC
TRBJ1-1 . TRBV19 . CASSHRGRSTEAFF TGTGCCAGTAGTCATCGGGGAAGGAGCACTGAAGCTTTCTTT
TRBJ1-5 . TRBV19 . CASSRKRDFGSNQPQHF TGTGCCAGTAGTAGAAAACGGGACTTCGGGAGCAATCAGCCCCAGCATTTT
TRBJ1-4 . TRBV3-1/TRBV3-2 . CASSQEANAYEKLFF TGTGCCAGCAGCCAAGAGGCAAACGCTTATGAAAAACTGTTTTTT
TRBJ1-2 . TRBV10-3 . CAIGRQELFYGYTF TGTGCCATCGGCAGACAGGAGCTGTTCTATGGCTACACCTTC
TRBJ2-5 . TRBV2 TRBD1 CASSQTGGPRETQYF TGTGCCAGCAGTCAGACAGGGGGCCCGAGGGAGACCCAGTACTTC
TRBJ1-4 . TRBV6-6 . CASSSITAGRNEKLFF TGTGCCAGCAGTTCGATTACAGCTGGGAGGAATGAAAAACTGTTTTTT
TRBJ1-1 . TRBV27 . CASSFGPFSANTEAFF TGTGCCAGCAGTTTTGGCCCATTTTCCGCGAACACTGAAGCTTTCTTT
TRBJ2-2 . TRBV21-1 . CASSKGWQGKNTGELFF TGTGCCAGCAGCAAAGGCTGGCAGGGGAAAAACACCGGGGAGCTGTTTTTT
TRBJ2-7 . TRBV9 . CASSVGGLKFDEQYF TGTGCCAGCAGCGTCGGGGGGCTCAAATTCGACGAGCAGTACTTC
TRBJ2-5 . TRBV14 TRBD2 CASSQLAGEETQYF TGTGCCAGCAGCCAACTAGCGGGAGAGGAGACCCAGTACTTC
TRBJ2-6 . TRBV6-5 TRBD2 CATRTSGTTVLTF TGTGCCACTCGGACTAGCGGGACCACCGTCCTGACTTTC
TRBJ2-7 . TRBV30 TRBD2 CAWSGTGTSSYEQYF TGTGCCTGGAGTGGTACCGGGACTAGCTCCTACGAGCAGTACTTC
TRBJ1-2 . TRBV19 . CASSIGGGIYGYTF TGTGCCAGTAGTATAGGAGGAGGGATCTATGGCTACACCTTC
TRBJ1-4 . TRBV5-6 . CASSFWGAREKLFF TGTGCCAGCAGCTTCTGGGGCGCGAGGGAAAAACTGTTTTTT
TRBJ1-2 . TRBV6-1 TRBD1 CASKDGGQGVYGYTF TGTGCCAGCAAGGATGGAGGACAGGGGGTCTATGGCTACACCTTC
TRBJ2-7 . TRBV7-2 TRBD1 CASSLGGRTGGYEQYF TGTGCCAGCAGCTTAGGTGGTAGGACAGGGGGCTACGAGCAGTACTTC